Each of the 5 T cell receptor beta chains below was sequenced from the same sample in a study of PD-1 blockade in mismatch repair-deficient tumors. Clones were read by immunoSEQ multiplex PCR, and TCRdb kept only the in-frame ones, dropping some. The repertoire consists of tens of thousands of clones, with around 73% occurring once and the leading ten covering roughly 5%. The sequenced sample was peripheral blood, obtained 2 weeks after starting pembrolizumab. These receptors were obtained from an adult with mismatch repair-deficient cancer.

The table lists this clone with a few counts. This chain joins TRBV1 and TRBJ1-2. TRBV1 is a recognized pseudogene. The CDR3 has 13 amino acids. The DNA for the CDR3 is TGCACCAGCATAGCGCACAGGTTTTGTGGCTACACCTTC. This encodes CTSIAHRFCGYTF.

There are a few counts of this clone. The chain combines TRBV27 with TRBJ2-7, with 13 bases fitting TRBD2. Germline assignment: CDR1 MNHEY and CDR2 SMNVEV (reference sequence). The CDR3 runs 15 residues. After removal of 5 bases from V and 7 bases from J, the junction contained 8 bases not matched to a gene. The CDR3 reads CASSPPGLAGWEQYF. DNA of the CDR3: TGTGCCAGCAGTCCTCCGGGACTAGCGGGATGGGAGCAGTACTTC.

The rearrangement links TRBV6-5 to TRBJ1-3; no firm D call. The CDR3 runs 15 residues. Germline assignment: CDR1 MNHEY and CDR2 SVGAGI. V gave up 5 bases and J gave up 0 bases, with 11 bases separating them. The CDR3 bases are TGTGCCAGCAGTAAGACTGCTCTCTCTGGAAACACCATATATTTT. Translation gives CASSKTALSGNTIYF.

The chain combines TRBV11-3 with TRBJ2-7; perhaps D is TRBD1 or TRBD2 (5 bases each). Germline-derived CDR1 and CDR2 are SGHNT and YENEEA. With 5 bases removed from V and 6 bases from J, the gap between germline ends came to 17 bases. The CDR3 consists of 14 residues. The CDR3 here is CASSLSGTLREQYF. The CDR3 nucleotides read TGTGCCAGCAGCCTCTCGGGGACCCTTCGCGAGCAGTACTTC. Complete variable domain (other parts from reference TRBV11-3 and TRBJ2-7): EAGVVQSPRYKIIEKKQPVAFWCNPISGHNTLYWYLQNLGQGPELLIRYENEEAVDDSQLPKDRFSAERLKGVDSTLKIQPAELGDSAVYLCASSLSGTLREQYFGPGTRLTVT.

This chain links TRBV28 with TRBJ1-2, with D uncertain. Trimming cost V 6 bases and J 4 bases, with 15 bases left between them. Germline loops: CDR1 MDHEN, CDR2 SYDVKM. The CDR3 is 14 residues long. The CDR3 sequence is CASRRTSGSYGYTF. The CDR3 DNA sequence: TGTGCCAGCAGAAGGACTTCAGGATCCTATGGCTACACCTTC.